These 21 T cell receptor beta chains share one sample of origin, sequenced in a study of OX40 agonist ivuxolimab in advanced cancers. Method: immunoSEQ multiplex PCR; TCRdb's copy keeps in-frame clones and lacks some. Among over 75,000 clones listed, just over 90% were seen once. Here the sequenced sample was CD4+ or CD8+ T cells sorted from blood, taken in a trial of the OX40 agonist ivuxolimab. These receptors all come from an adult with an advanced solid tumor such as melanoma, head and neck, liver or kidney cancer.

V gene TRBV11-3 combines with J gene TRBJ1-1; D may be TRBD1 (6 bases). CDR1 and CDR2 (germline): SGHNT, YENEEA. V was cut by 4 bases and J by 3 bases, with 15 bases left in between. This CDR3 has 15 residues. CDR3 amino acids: CASSSPTGGYTEAFF. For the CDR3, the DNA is TGTGCCAGCAGCTCCCCGACAGGAGGCTACACTGAAGCTTTCTTT.

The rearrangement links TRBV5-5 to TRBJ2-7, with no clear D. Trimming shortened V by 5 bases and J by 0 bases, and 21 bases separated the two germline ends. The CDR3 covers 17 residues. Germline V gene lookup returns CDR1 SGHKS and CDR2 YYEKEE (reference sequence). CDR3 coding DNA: TGTGCCAGCAGTTTAGACATCCACCAGGTTAGCTCCTACGAGCAGTACTTC. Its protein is CASSLDIHQVSSYEQYF.

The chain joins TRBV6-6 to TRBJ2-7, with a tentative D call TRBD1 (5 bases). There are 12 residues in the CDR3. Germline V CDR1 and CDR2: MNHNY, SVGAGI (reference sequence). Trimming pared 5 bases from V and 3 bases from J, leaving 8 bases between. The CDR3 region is CASSRDSYEQYF. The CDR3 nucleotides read TGTGCCAGCAGTCGCGACAGCTACGAGCAGTACTTC.

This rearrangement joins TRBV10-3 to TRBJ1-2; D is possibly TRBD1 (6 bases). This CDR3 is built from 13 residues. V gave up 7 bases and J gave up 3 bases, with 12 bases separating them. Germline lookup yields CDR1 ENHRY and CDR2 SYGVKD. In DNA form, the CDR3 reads TGTGCCATCAAGAGGGAGGGGGACTATGGCTACACCTTC. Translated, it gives CAIKREGDYGYTF.

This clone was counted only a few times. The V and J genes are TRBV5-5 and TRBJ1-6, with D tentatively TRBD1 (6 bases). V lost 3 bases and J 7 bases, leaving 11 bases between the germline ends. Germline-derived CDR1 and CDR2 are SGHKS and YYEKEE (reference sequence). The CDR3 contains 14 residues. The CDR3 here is CASSSQGGNSPLHF. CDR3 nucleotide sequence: TGTGCCAGCAGCTCACAGGGTGGGAATTCACCCCTCCACTTT.

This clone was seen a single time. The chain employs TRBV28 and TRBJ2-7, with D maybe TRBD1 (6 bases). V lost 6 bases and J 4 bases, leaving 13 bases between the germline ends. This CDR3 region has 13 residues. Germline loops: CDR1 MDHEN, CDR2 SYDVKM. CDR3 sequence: CASRPGQSYEQYF. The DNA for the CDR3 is TGTGCCAGCAGACCCGGACAGTCGTACGAGCAGTACTTC.

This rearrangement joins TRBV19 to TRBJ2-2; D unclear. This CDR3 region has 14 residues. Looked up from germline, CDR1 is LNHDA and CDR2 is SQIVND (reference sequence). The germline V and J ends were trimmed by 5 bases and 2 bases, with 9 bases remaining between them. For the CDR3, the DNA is TGTGCCAGTAGTGGGTCAGCCAACACCGGGGAGCTGTTTTTT. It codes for CASSGSANTGELFF.

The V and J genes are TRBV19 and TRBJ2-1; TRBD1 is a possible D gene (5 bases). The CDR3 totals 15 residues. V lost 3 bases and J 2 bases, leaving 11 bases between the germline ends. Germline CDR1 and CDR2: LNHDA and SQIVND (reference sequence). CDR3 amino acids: CASSIPRAAYNEQFF. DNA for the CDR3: TGTGCCAGTAGTATTCCCAGGGCGGCCTACAATGAGCAGTTCTTC.

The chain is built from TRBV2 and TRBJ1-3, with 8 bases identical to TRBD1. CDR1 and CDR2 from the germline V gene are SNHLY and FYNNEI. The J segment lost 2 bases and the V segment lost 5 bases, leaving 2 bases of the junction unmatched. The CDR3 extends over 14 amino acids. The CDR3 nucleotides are TGTGCCAGCAGTACGGACAGGGCTGGAAACACCATATATTTT. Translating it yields CASSTDRAGNTIYF. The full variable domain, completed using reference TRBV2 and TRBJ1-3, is EPEVTQTPSHQVTQMGQEVILRCVPISNHLYFYWYRQILGQKVEFLVSFYNNEISEKSEIFDDQFSVERPDGSNFTLKIRSTKLEDSAMYFCASSTDRAGNTIYFGEGSWLTVV.

The DNA for the CDR3 is TGTGCCAGTAGTATAGCCATAGCGGGAGGGCTAGATACGCAGTATTTT. Encoded protein: CASSIAIAGGLDTQYF. The chain links TRBV19 to TRBJ2-3; TRBD2 agrees at 11 bases. V gave up 1 base and J gave up 5 bases; unmatched junction bases: 5. Germline V lookup: CDR1 LNHDA, CDR2 SQIVND (reference sequence). The CDR3 has 16 residues.

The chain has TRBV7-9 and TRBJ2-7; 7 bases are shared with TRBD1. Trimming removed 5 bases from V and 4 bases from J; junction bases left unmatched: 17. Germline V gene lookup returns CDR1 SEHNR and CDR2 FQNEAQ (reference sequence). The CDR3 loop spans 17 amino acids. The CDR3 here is CASSPRWERDSSYEQYF. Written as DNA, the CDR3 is TGTGCCAGCAGCCCCAGGTGGGAGAGGGACAGCTCATACGAGCAGTACTTC.

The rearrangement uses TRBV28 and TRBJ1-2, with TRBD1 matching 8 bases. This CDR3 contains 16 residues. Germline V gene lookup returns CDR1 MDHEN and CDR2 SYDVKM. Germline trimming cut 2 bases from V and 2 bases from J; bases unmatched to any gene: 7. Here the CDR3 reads CASSLGGDRWNYGYTF. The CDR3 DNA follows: TGTGCCAGCAGTTTAGGGGGGGACAGGTGGAACTATGGCTACACCTTC.

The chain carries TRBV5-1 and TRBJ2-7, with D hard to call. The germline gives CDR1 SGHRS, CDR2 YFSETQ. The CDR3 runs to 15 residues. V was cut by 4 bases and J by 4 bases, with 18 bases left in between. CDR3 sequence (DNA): TGCGCCAGCAGCCCAGGACCCATGGGATTTTACGAGCAGTACTTC. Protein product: CASSPGPMGFYEQYF.

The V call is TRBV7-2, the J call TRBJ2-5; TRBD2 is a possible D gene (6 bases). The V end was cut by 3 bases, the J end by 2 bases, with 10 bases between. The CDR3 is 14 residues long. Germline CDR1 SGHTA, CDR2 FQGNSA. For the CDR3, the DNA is TGTGCCAGCAGCTTCCGCGGGGTACAAGAGACCCAGTACTTC. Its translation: CASSFRGVQETQYF. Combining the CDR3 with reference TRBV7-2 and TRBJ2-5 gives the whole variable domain GAGVSQSPSNKVTEKGKDVELRCDPISGHTALYWYRQSLGQGLEFLIYFQGNSAPDKSGLPSDRFSAERTGGSVSTLTIQRTQQEDSAVYLCASSFRGVQETQYFGPGTRLLVL.

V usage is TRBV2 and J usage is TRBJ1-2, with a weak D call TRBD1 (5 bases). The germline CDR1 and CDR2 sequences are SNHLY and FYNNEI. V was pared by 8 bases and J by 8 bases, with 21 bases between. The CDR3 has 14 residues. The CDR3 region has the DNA TGTGCCAGCGGGACGGCGGGGCGTATGGGGGGCTACACCTTC. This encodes CASGTAGRMGGYTF. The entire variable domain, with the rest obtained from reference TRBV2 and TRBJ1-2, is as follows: EPEVTQTPSHQVTQMGQEVILRCVPISNHLYFYWYRQILGQKVEFLVSFYNNEISEKSEIFDDQFSVERPDGSNFTLKIRSTKLEDSAMYFCASGTAGRMGGYTFGSGTRLTVV.

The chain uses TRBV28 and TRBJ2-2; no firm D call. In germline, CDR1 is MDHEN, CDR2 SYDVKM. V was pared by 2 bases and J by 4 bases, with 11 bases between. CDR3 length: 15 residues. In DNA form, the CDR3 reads TGTGCCAGCAGTTTACACAATTTTGGCACCGGGGAGCTGTTTTTT. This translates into CASSLHNFGTGELFF.

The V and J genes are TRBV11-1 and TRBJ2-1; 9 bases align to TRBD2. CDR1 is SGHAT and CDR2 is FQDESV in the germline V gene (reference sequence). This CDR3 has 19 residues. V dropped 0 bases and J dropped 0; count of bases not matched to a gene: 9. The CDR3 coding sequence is TGTGCCAGCAGCTTAGCGGTGCGGGGGGGCGTGAGCTCCTACAATGAGCAGTTCTTC. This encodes CASSLAVRGGVSSYNEQFF.

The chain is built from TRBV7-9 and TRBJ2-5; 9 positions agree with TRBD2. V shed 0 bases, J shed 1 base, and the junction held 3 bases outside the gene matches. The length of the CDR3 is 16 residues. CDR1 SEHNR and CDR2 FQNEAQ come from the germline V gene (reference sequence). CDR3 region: CASSLAETSGQETQYF. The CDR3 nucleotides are TGTGCCAGCAGCTTAGCTGAGACTAGCGGCCAAGAGACCCAGTACTTC.

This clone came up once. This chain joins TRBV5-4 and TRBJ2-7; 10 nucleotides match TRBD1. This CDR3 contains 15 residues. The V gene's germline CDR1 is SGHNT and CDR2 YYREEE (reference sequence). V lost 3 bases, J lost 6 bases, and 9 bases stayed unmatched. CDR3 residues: CASSSRTGGKGEQYF. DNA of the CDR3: TGTGCCAGCAGCTCCAGGACAGGGGGGAAGGGCGAGCAGTACTTC.

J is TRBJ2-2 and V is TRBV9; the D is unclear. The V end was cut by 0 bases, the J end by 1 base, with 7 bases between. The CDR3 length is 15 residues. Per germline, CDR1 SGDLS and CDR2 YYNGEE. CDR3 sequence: CASSVEALNTGELFF. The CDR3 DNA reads TGTGCCAGCAGCGTAGAAGCGTTGAACACCGGGGAGCTGTTTTTT.

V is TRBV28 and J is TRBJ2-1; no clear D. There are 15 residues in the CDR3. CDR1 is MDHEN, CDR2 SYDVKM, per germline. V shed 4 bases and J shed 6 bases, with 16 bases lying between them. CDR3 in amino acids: CASSSPPPRLNEQFF. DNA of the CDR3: TGTGCCAGCAGTTCACCTCCCCCTAGGCTCAATGAGCAGTTCTTC.